Listed below are T cell receptor beta chains from one sample, sequenced in a study of blood T cell repertoires in COVID-19. Sequenced by immunoSEQ multiplex PCR; TCRdb stores in-frame clones only, minus some. The top ten clones hold around 7.8% of a sample with hundreds of thousands of clones, approximately 87% of them seen once. Source material: peripheral blood. Receptor source: a human donor in a cohort sampled during active COVID-19. Both conserved end residues are part of each CDR3. A D gene is named only where the DNA matches it firmly. Rows give clone size only sometimes, using once, few, many, or a class for an expanded clone.

length: 12; D: -; V: TRBV29-1; size: -; J: TRBJ1-5; CDR3: CSVSDNNQPQHF; DNA: TGCAGCGTTTCGGACAACAATCAGCCCCAGCATTTT
length: 14; D: TRBD1; V: TRBV19; size: -; J: TRBJ1-1; CDR3: CASGTGYENTEAFF; DNA: TGTGCCAGTGGGACAGGGTATGAGAACACTGAAGCTTTCTTT
length: 19; D: TRBD1; V: TRBV4-1; size: -; J: TRBJ2-3; CDR3: CASSQAGLDRGLARDTQYF; DNA: TGCGCCAGCAGCCAAGCGGGGCTGGACAGGGGGCTAGCCCGAGATACGCAGTATTTT
length: 14; D: -; V: TRBV18; size: -; J: TRBJ1-1; CDR3: CASSPSTGVLEAFF; DNA: TGTGCCAGCTCACCATCCACAGGAGTTCTCGAAGCTTTCTTT
length: 14; D: TRBD2; V: TRBV7-8; size: -; J: TRBJ2-7; CDR3: CASTTGRGVHEQYF; DNA: TGTGCCAGCACCACGGGGCGGGGGGTCCACGAGCAGTACTTC
length: 16; D: TRBD2; V: TRBV7-2; size: -; J: TRBJ2-5; CDR3: CASSPSDRGGKETQYF; DNA: TGTGCCAGCAGCCCTTCGGACCGGGGGGGTAAAGAGACCCAGTACTTC
length: 11; D: -; V: TRBV5-3; size: -; J: TRBJ2-7; CDR3: CARSQNHEQYF; DNA: TGTGCCAGAAGTCAGAACCACGAGCAGTACTTC
length: 16; D: -; V: TRBV11-3; size: -; J: TRBJ2-1; CDR3: CASSPPRADGYNEQFF; DNA: TGTGCCAGCAGCCCCCCCCGCGCCGATGGCTACAATGAGCAGTTCTTC
length: 12; D: -; V: TRBV4-3; size: -; J: TRBJ1-1; CDR3: CASSPTGTEAFF; DNA: TGCGCCAGCAGCCCGACGGGAACTGAAGCTTTCTTT
length: 17; D: TRBD2; V: TRBV24-1; size: once; J: TRBJ2-2; CDR3: CATSDLMLAGGTGELFF; DNA: TGTGCCACCAGTGATTTGATGCTAGCGGGGGGAACCGGGGAGCTGTTTTTT
length: 12; D: -; V: TRBV21-1; size: -; J: TRBJ1-2; CDR3: CASRKKEVGYTF; DNA: TGTGCCAGCAGAAAAAAGGAGGTAGGCTACACCTTC
length: 14; D: -; V: TRBV5-1; size: -; J: TRBJ2-1; CDR3: CASSLGAGIDEQFF; DNA: TGCGCCAGCAGCTTGGGGGCAGGGATCGATGAGCAGTTCTTC
length: 15; D: -; V: TRBV4-3; size: -; J: TRBJ2-3; CDR3: CASSPERSTTDTQYF; DNA: TGCGCCAGCAGCCCCGAACGGAGCACAACAGATACGCAGTATTTT
length: 12; D: -; V: TRBV10-1; size: -; J: TRBJ2-2; CDR3: CASSDNSGELFF; DNA: TGCGCCAGCAGTGATAACTCCGGGGAGCTGTTTTTT
length: 18; D: -; V: TRBV4-1; size: once; J: TRBJ1-6; CDR3: CASSQDWGGPGDNSPLHF; DNA: TGCGCCAGCAGCCAAGATTGGGGGGGGCCGGGAGATAATTCACCCCTCCACTTT
length: 16; D: -; V: TRBV28; size: -; J: TRBJ1-2; CDR3: CASSPYLGGRGDGYTF; DNA: TGTGCCAGCAGTCCCTACCTTGGAGGGCGAGGTGATGGCTACACCTTC
length: 13; D: -; V: TRBV6-5; size: -; J: TRBJ2-1; CDR3: CASSFLGRNEQFF; DNA: TGTGCCAGCAGTTTCCTAGGAAGGAATGAGCAGTTCTTC
length: 11; D: -; V: TRBV20-1; size: -; J: TRBJ2-7; CDR3: CSAPDTYEQYF; DNA: TGCAGTGCCCCGGACACTTACGAGCAGTACTTC
length: 16; D: TRBD2; V: TRBV6-6; size: -; J: TRBJ2-3; CDR3: CASSPGLAGTSLTQYF; DNA: TGTGCCAGCAGTCCCGGACTAGCGGGAACCTCCCTTACGCAGTATTTT
length: 14; D: -; V: TRBV11-2; size: few; J: TRBJ2-7; CDR3: CASSLAGHYYEQYF; DNA: TGTGCCAGCAGCTTAGCGGGACACTACTACGAGCAGTACTTC
length: 16; D: -; V: TRBV4-3; size: -; J: TRBJ2-7; CDR3: CASSQDRDSRPYEQYF; DNA: TGCGCCAGCAGCCAAGACCGGGACTCACGTCCCTACGAGCAGTACTTC
length: 13; D: TRBD1; V: TRBV6-5; size: -; J: TRBJ2-5; CDR3: CASSLQGFETQYF; DNA: TGTGCCAGCAGCCTACAGGGGTTCGAGACCCAGTACTTC
length: 16; D: -; V: TRBV3-1/TRBV3-2; size: once; J: TRBJ2-1; CDR3: CASSQATRGGLDEQFF; DNA: TGTGCCAGCAGCCAAGCAACGAGGGGGGGGCTAGATGAGCAGTTCTTC
length: 16; D: -; V: TRBV7-2; size: -; J: TRBJ2-7; CDR3: CASSQAGRGARYEQYF; DNA: TGTGCCAGCAGCCAGGCCGGTCGGGGGGCCCGCTACGAGCAGTACTTC
length: 14; D: -; V: TRBV19; size: -; J: TRBJ2-5; CDR3: CASSPEGRTPPQYF; DNA: TGTGCCAGTAGTCCAGAAGGGCGGACTCCGCCCCAGTACTTC
length: 17; D: -; V: TRBV1; size: -; J: TRBJ2-3; CDR3: CTSSGTGCNVVRDTQYF; DNA: TGCACCAGCAGTGGGACAGGGTGTAACGTAGTAAGAGATACGCAGTATTTT
length: 15; D: TRBD2; V: TRBV6-5; size: -; J: TRBJ2-3; CDR3: CASSLSGASTDTQYF; DNA: TGTGCCAGCAGCCTTAGCGGGGCTAGCACAGATACGCAGTATTTT
length: 12; D: -; V: TRBV29-1; size: -; J: TRBJ1-2; CDR3: CSVGQDNYGYTF; DNA: TGCAGCGTCGGTCAGGATAACTATGGCTACACCTTC
length: 15; D: TRBD2; V: TRBV28; size: -; J: TRBJ2-5; CDR3: CASSLGTSGVETQYF; DNA: TGTGCCAGCAGTTTAGGGACTAGCGGGGTCGAGACCCAGTACTTC
length: 15; D: -; V: TRBV5-5; size: -; J: TRBJ1-1; CDR3: CASSSVLIMNTEAFF; DNA: TGTGCCAGCAGCTCGGTCCTGATAATGAACACTGAAGCTTTCTTT
length: 14; D: TRBD2; V: TRBV2; size: once; J: TRBJ2-7; CDR3: CASSAWTSSYEQYF; DNA: TGTGCCAGCAGTGCTTGGACTAGCTCCTACGAGCAGTACTTC
length: 13; D: -; V: TRBV6-5; size: once; J: TRBJ2-1; CDR3: CASRRTVTHEQFF; DNA: TGTGCCAGCAGAAGGACAGTTACGCATGAGCAGTTCTTC
length: 10; D: -; V: TRBV24-1; size: -; J: TRBJ1-1; CDR3: CATQRNEAFF; DNA: TGTGCCACGCAGCGGAATGAAGCTTTCTTT
length: 14; D: -; V: TRBV7-2; size: -; J: TRBJ1-1; CDR3: CASSLAGHNTEAFF; DNA: TGTGCCAGCAGCTTAGCGGGACACAACACTGAAGCTTTCTTT
length: 15; D: TRBD2; V: TRBV3-1/TRBV3-2; size: -; J: TRBJ2-3; CDR3: CASSQPRGTRDTQYF; DNA: TGTGCCAGCAGCCAACCGCGGGGGACCCGGGATACGCAGTATTTT
length: 11; D: -; V: TRBV19; size: -; J: TRBJ2-7; CDR3: CASTQGYEQYF; DNA: TGTGCCAGTACCCAGGGGTACGAGCAGTACTTC
length: 11; D: -; V: TRBV6-2/TRBV6-3; size: -; J: TRBJ2-7; CDR3: CASSLTYEQYF; DNA: TGTGCCAGCAGTTTAACCTACGAGCAGTACTTC
length: 13; D: TRBD2; V: TRBV12-3/TRBV12-4; size: few; J: TRBJ2-1; CDR3: CASSGTSYNEQFF; DNA: TGTGCCAGCAGTGGGACTAGCTACAATGAGCAGTTCTTC
length: 18; D: TRBD1; V: TRBV5-6; size: -; J: TRBJ2-3; CDR3: CASSSRDLGQHSTDTQYF; DNA: TGTGCCAGCAGCTCACGTGACCTGGGACAGCATAGCACAGATACGCAGTATTTT
length: 16; D: TRBD2; V: TRBV6-1; size: -; J: TRBJ2-3; CDR3: CASSEYRTSGGDTQYF; DNA: TGTGCCAGCAGTGAATATAGGACTAGCGGGGGAGATACGCAGTATTTT